This T cell receptor beta chain was documented in a study of shared clonotypes between healthy human individuals. Study-wide results and caveats: The study generally estimated greater richness for naive than memory subsets. A handful of donors had 5% to 6.5% of their naive CD4 clonotypes in common.

Notes on this clone: Its antigen is as yet unknown.

The CDR3 spans 15 residues. Germline V CDR1 and CDR2: SGHNT, YYREEE (reference sequence). Trimming at V came to 5 bases and at J to 3 bases, leaving 6 bases not matched to a gene. Produced via immunoSEQ multiplex PCR; TCRdb's table is partial and in-frame only. This sample has 2 million to 3 million clones, with over 85% found just once. Sequenced input: naive CD4+ T cells from PBMCs. Subset: CD45RA+ positively selected. This sequence joins TRBV5-4 and TRBJ2-7; 12 bases are a match to TRBD2. The source of this sequence is a man between 18 and 35 years old in good health. Some clones in this sample may be carry-over from other donors' samples. CDR3 residues: CASSQGLAGFYEQYF. CDR3 coding DNA: TGTGCCAGCAGTCAAGGACTAGCGGGATTCTACGAGCAGTACTTC.